The following is a TCR beta chain sequence with its context. This clonotype was found a few times. No cognate antigen has been identified for it. Per-base quality was not reported, and no clone a single base away is much larger than it. Sequencing relied on an Illumina HiSeq 2500. Quantitative 5'-RACE with molecular barcodes was used to prepare TCR beta libraries. The authors processed their data as follows. Disease-linked TCR variants were identified with a new computational method built on a probabilistic model of VDJ rearrangement. TCRdb cleaned the public reads at Q25 with fastp, built clones with MiXCR and kept in-frame beta chains. CDR3 protein sequences are deduplicated, and each keeps its most common genes and DNA. The V and J calls, along with clone size, are taken from TCRdb and not from the paper's own processing. This sample lists 350,000 or so distinct CDR3 sequences; roughly 15% were detected once. Of the sample, approximately 1.1% is held by the ten largest clones.

This specimen comes from a study of CD8 T cells in ankylosing spondylitis (dated 2017 in TCRdb). Looking at the study overall: The study set out to find disease-linked TCR variants by profiling T cell receptor beta repertoires in ankylosing spondylitis patients and healthy donors. The full study cohort comprised about 23 ankylosing spondylitis patients and around 100 healthy donors. Peripheral blood was sampled, and synovial fluid was additionally collected from ankylosing spondylitis patients.

Beyond this particular receptor, the publication reports: The disease-linked clones had a CD8+ phenotype and were found at relatively low frequencies in peripheral blood. Blood from ankylosing spondylitis patients appeared to be characterized by a TCR beta motif composed of about eight highly homologous amino acid variants. Significant enrichment of the disease-linked clones was reported in matched synovial fluid samples from ankylosing spondylitis patients. Some motif variants had previously been reported in the synovial fluid and blood of reactive arthritis patients, which suggests shared mechanisms of disease initiation.

After removal of 3 bases from V and 6 bases from J, the junction retains 9 bases not matched to a gene. The CDR3 runs 16 residues from the cysteine to the phenylalanine. The entry retains the CDR3 DNA only, 48 bases that are in frame from base 1. Sequenced input: blood, either unsorted or a sorted T cell fraction (not recorded which). This clonotype originated in a male donor with ankylosing spondylitis or in good health (not recorded which). Recombination linked TRBV12-3 or TRBV12-4 to TRBJ2-2, with 8 middle bases fitting TRBD1. For the CDR3, the sequence is CASSLSGGVIPGELFF. The nucleotides read TGTGCCAGCAGTTTGTCAGGGGGCGTTATCCCCGGGGAGCTGTTTTTT.